This T cell receptor beta chain was identified in a study of cytomegalovirus exposure and HLA in healthy donors. Study-level background: The 100 million to 140 million unique TCR beta sequences, from about 179 million T cells, were found by an earlier analysis.

As to this clone: What it binds is not known.

Study findings and constraints: In a later analysis, HLA-associated TCR beta chains were more clonally expanded than equally common others. Association of a missense DCLRE1C variant with TCR beta V- and J-gene trimming was reported in a later analysis. The investigators catalogued 150 or so TCR beta chains as cytomegalovirus-associated.

The CDR3 totals 15 residues. J gave up 2 bases and V 5 bases, and 3 bases lay outside the gene matches. CDR1 SNHLY and CDR2 FYNNEI come from the germline V gene. PCR primers comprised 60 Vbeta and 13 Jbeta primers. Libraries were prepared by immunoSEQ multiplex PCR; TCRdb keeps only in-frame clonotypes and omits some of them. The sample gives 110,000 to 150,000 clones, around 75% of which show up once; approximately 3% is in the top ten. The sequence derives from a female donor in good health and CMV-seronegative. Sequenced material: PBMCs. The chain carries TRBV2 and TRBJ2-5; 12 nucleotides match TRBD2. This chain's CDR3 is CASSKTSGGQETQYF. The CDR3 DNA reads TGTGCCAGCAGTAAGACTAGCGGGGGACAAGAGACCCAGTACTTC.